This T cell receptor beta chain was observed in a study of T cells in Graves' hyperthyroidism and ophthalmopathy. Findings of the study overall: Model-based prediction identified ophthalmopathy a median roughly 6.1 months prior to its onset.

V lost 1 base and J 0 bases, leaving 6 bases between the germline ends. The CDR3 loop spans 14 amino acids. CDR1 and CDR2 (germline): SGHRS, YFSETQ. TCR beta CDR3 sequences were amplified from RNA transcripts. The HTBI set primed first-round TCR CDR3 RT-PCR. TCRdb used MiXCR to reprocess the multiplex PCR reads, holding one entry per CDR3 protein. The table shows hundreds of thousands of distinct CDR3 sequences, with 12% to 15% occurring only once. This clonotype was observed at least ten times. Its antigen is as yet unknown. Patients aged 18 to 65 had newly diagnosed hyperthyroidism lasting under 2 months. In making diagnoses, clinical symptoms, serum thyroxine and TRAb, thyroid ultrasound and orbital computed tomography were all used.

Sequences were obtained from blood. The chain uses TRBV5-1 and TRBJ2-3; D is uncertain. The receptor comes from a woman in her 40s with Graves' hyperthyroidism. CDR3 in DNA: TGCGCCAGCAGCTTGAGGGTTAGCACAGATACGCAGTATTTT. Encoded protein: CASSLRVSTDTQYF.